These T cell receptor beta chains were read from a single sample in a study of cytomegalovirus exposure and HLA in healthy donors. Only in-frame clones appear in the TCRdb table, and some are missing; sequencing was by immunoSEQ multiplex PCR. The sample contains approximately 150,000 clones, around 80% of which appear only once. Sample: PBMCs. These receptors originate from a woman aged 45 to 65 in good health and CMV-seropositive. Each CDR3 is given with its conserved first and last residue. Each record gives: D gene, V gene, clone size, CDR3 length, J gene, CDR3 protein, CDR3 DNA. D genes are given only for firm matches. A clone size is listed for some rows: how often the clone was seen (once, few, many), or a class if it is expanded.

D: TRBD2
V: TRBV5-4
size: once
length: 13
J: TRBJ2-3
CDR3: CASSPSGSDTQYF
DNA: TGTGCCAGCAGCCCTAGCGGGTCAGATACGCAGTATTTT

D: .
V: TRBV19
size: .
length: 13
J: TRBJ1-1
CDR3: CASSIGRARAAFF
DNA: TGTGCCAGTAGTATAGGTCGGGCGCGGGCCGCTTTCTTT

D: .
V: TRBV6-6
size: few
length: 16
J: TRBJ2-3
CDR3: CASSYSVGPTADTQYF
DNA: TGTGCCAGCAGTTACTCGGTGGGCCCCACTGCGGATACGCAGTATTTT

D: .
V: TRBV10-1
size: .
length: 12
J: TRBJ1-2
CDR3: CASSVGRSGYTF
DNA: TGCGCCAGCAGCGTGGGTCGGAGTGGCTACACCTTC

D: .
V: TRBV21-1
size: .
length: 18
J: TRBJ2-6
CDR3: CASSKGGTGLAGANVLTF
DNA: TGTGCCAGCAGCAAAGGAGGGACAGGGTTGGCTGGGGCCAACGTCCTGACTTTC

D: TRBD2
V: TRBV5-5
size: .
length: 16
J: TRBJ2-7
CDR3: CASSIQPAGLSYEQYF
DNA: TGTGCCAGCAGCATCCAGCCAGCGGGACTTTCCTACGAGCAGTACTTC

D: .
V: TRBV5-4
size: .
length: 16
J: TRBJ1-4
CDR3: CASSSTGIGSNEKLFF
DNA: TGTGCCAGCAGTTCAACAGGGATTGGCTCTAATGAAAAACTGTTTTTT

D: TRBD2
V: TRBV7-9
size: .
length: 16
J: TRBJ2-1
CDR3: CASSLTGGSRYNEQFF
DNA: TGTGCCAGCAGCTTGACCGGGGGGTCACGCTACAATGAGCAGTTCTTC

D: .
V: TRBV7-7
size: once
length: 13
J: TRBJ1-1
CDR3: CASSLAQGAEAFF
DNA: TGTGCTAGCAGCTTAGCACAGGGCGCTGAAGCTTTCTTT

D: .
V: TRBV9
size: .
length: 16
J: TRBJ2-2
CDR3: CASSVGVRGNTGELFF
DNA: TGTGCCAGCAGCGTAGGAGTAAGGGGGAACACCGGGGAGCTGTTTTTT

D: .
V: TRBV11-2
size: .
length: 13
J: TRBJ2-1
CDR3: CASSLEPRVEQFF
DNA: TGTGCCAGCAGCTTAGAACCCAGGGTTGAGCAGTTCTTC

D: .
V: TRBV14
size: few
length: 15
J: TRBJ1-4
CDR3: CASSQEGGINEKLFF
DNA: TGTGCCAGCAGCCAAGAGGGAGGCATTAATGAAAAACTGTTTTTT

D: .
V: TRBV9
size: .
length: 14
J: TRBJ1-4
CDR3: CASSVSGVNEKLFF
DNA: TGTGCCAGCAGCGTGTCTGGAGTGAATGAAAAACTGTTTTTT

D: .
V: TRBV7-8
size: .
length: 14
J: TRBJ2-7
CDR3: CASSIGPSSGEQYF
DNA: TGTGCCAGCAGCATCGGGCCGAGTAGCGGCGAGCAGTACTTC

D: .
V: TRBV7-9
size: .
length: 15
J: TRBJ1-6
CDR3: CASSWARGTNSPLHF
DNA: TGTGCCAGCAGCTGGGCGAGGGGGACTAATTCACCCCTCCACTTT

D: .
V: TRBV2
size: .
length: 11
J: TRBJ2-5
CDR3: CASNGEETQYF
DNA: TGTGCCAGCAACGGGGAAGAGACCCAGTACTTC

D: TRBD1
V: TRBV11-1
size: .
length: 12
J: TRBJ1-2
CDR3: CASSLQGRGYTF
DNA: TGTGCCAGCAGCCTACAGGGGAGAGGCTACACCTTC

D: .
V: TRBV12-5
size: .
length: 14
J: TRBJ2-7
CDR3: CASGLPPGNYEQYF
DNA: TGTGCTAGTGGTTTGCCTCCAGGGAACTACGAGCAGTACTTC

D: .
V: TRBV7-9
size: .
length: 16
J: TRBJ2-2
CDR3: CASSWAYVIDTGELFF
DNA: TGTGCCAGCAGCTGGGCGTATGTTATAGACACCGGGGAGCTGTTTTTT

D: .
V: TRBV5-6
size: .
length: 14
J: TRBJ1-5
CDR3: CASSPRGLNQPQHF
DNA: TGTGCCAGCAGCCCGCGCGGCTTGAATCAGCCCCAGCATTTT

D: TRBD2
V: TRBV19
size: .
length: 14
J: TRBJ2-1
CDR3: CASSIGTNSHEQFF
DNA: TGTGCCAGTAGTATCGGGACTAACTCCCATGAGCAGTTCTTC

D: .
V: TRBV30
size: few
length: 13
J: TRBJ2-7
CDR3: CAWTLGERFEQYF
DNA: TGTGCCTGGACCCTCGGGGAGCGGTTCGAGCAGTACTTC

D: TRBD1
V: TRBV13
size: .
length: 14
J: TRBJ1-5
CDR3: CASSRGTGNQPQHF
DNA: TGTGCCAGCAGCCGCGGGACAGGCAATCAGCCCCAGCATTTT